This entry concerns a single T cell receptor (beta chain). The target of this receptor is not known. No clone much larger than this one lies a single base away; base qualities are absent. Reading from cysteine to phenylalanine, the CDR3 counts 16 amino acids. Of the read, only the CDR3 DNA is kept; its 48 bases are in frame from base 1. V is pruned by 4 bases and J by 4 bases, leaving 8 bases of the junction without a gene match. Per the germline V gene, MNHNS is the CDR1 and SASEGT is the CDR2. This entry belongs to a study of blood T cell repertoires in COVID-19 (TCRdb year 2020). For the study in its entirety: Collaborator samples came from the United States, Italy and Spain and covered acute and convalescent phases of COVID-19. HLA class I and class II types, where available, came from metadata supplied by the sample provider rather than from assay-based typing. Nearly every sample came with metadata listing a de-identified subject ID, COVID-19 status, age in years and sex. Samples were obtained from the ongoing ImmuneRACE study (first 160 participants) and from 1,000 to 1,500 subjects provided by 6 global collaborators. The repertoires were made available in a free public database intended to serve as a resource for research on the immune response to SARS-CoV-2. The dataset comprised deeply sampled blood TCRbeta repertoires from subjects exposed to, actively infected with, or recovered from COVID-19. The material from the prospective study consisted of cDNA or gDNA derived from T cells, B-cell-depleted T cells, or PBMCs. The investigation overall reported the following: The amount of clinical and demographic metadata varied by source and participant and was provided uncurated.

One collaborating source in Seattle enrolled patients while the patients were actively infected and followed the patients over time throughout the course of disease. Each collaborating institution followed its own protocols to collect whole blood in K2EDTA tubes. For TCRbeta analysis, collaborators shipped samples as frozen whole blood, isolated PBMCs, or DNA extracted from either of those sample types. TCRbeta CDR3 regions were amplified from genomic DNA by means of the immunoSEQ Assay, a bias-controlled multiplex PCR. The authors processed their data as follows. The number of nucleated cells in each sample was estimated by amplification of reference gene primers within the assay. To quantify the absolute abundance of each unique TCRbeta CDR3 rearrangement, sequence reads were collapsed and filtered. Productive Simpson clonality was computed per sample as the square root of Simpson's diversity index over productive rearrangements. As stored in TCRdb, this immuneACCESS dataset retains in-frame rearrangements with V and J assigned. A fraction of the clones does not appear; measured against another copy, unresolved V genes explain less than half of the discrepancy, and the remainder lacks a known reason. That table furnishes V, J and clone size, whereas the DNA furnished D and trimming. Within this sample are some 450,000 clones, with about 90% of them counted one time only. The ten largest make up 0.7% to 1% of the sample.

Recombination joined TRBV6-1 with TRBJ2-5; 11 central bases correspond to TRBD2. This TCR derives from a man younger than 35 with COVID-19, enrolled during active disease. Material for sequencing was peripheral blood. The encoded CDR3 is CASSGYLAGGGETQYF. In nucleotides, the sequence is TGTGCCAGCAGTGGTTACCTAGCGGGAGGTGGAGAGACCCAGTACTTC.